The 24 T cell receptor beta chains in this list originate from one sample, sequenced in a study of shared clonotypes between healthy human individuals. CD45RO-negative, CCR7-positively selected cells formed the naive CD8 fraction, excluding terminally differentiated effector memory CD45RA+ cells. Profiling relied on immunoSEQ multiplex PCR, and the TCRdb table lists in-frame clones only, not all of them. The profile shows about 2.2 million clones, around 93% of them singletons. Input material: naive CD8+ T cells from PBMCs. The receptors here all came from a man between 18 and 35 years old in good health. Some clones in this sample may be carry-over from other donors' samples.

The genes are TRBV6-1 and TRBJ1-5, with D perhaps TRBD1 (5 bases). Trimming shortened V by 4 bases and J by 6 bases, and 13 bases separated the two germline ends. There are 14 residues in the CDR3. In germline, CDR1 is MNHNS, CDR2 SASEGT. This CDR3 is CASSARVASQPQHF. The CDR3, as DNA: TGTGCCAGCAGTGCCAGGGTGGCTAGTCAGCCCCAGCATTTT.

This chain links TRBV15 with TRBJ2-7; D call uncertain. The CDR3 consists of 13 residues. V was cut by 7 bases and J by 2 bases, with 12 bases left in between. CDR1 and CDR2 from the germline V gene are LNHNV and YYDKDF (reference sequence). The DNA of the CDR3 is TGTGCCACCACCCCCGCAGTAACCTACGAGCAGTACTTC. The encoded protein is CATTPAVTYEQYF.

CDR3 amino acids: CASSEFRSSGNTIYF. The CDR3 DNA sequence: TGTGCCAGTAGTGAATTCAGGAGCTCTGGAAACACCATATATTTT. The genes are TRBV19 and TRBJ1-3, with no clear D. This CDR3 contains 15 residues. The V end was cut by 5 bases, the J end by 0 bases, with 11 bases between. The germline V gene has CDR1 LNHDA and CDR2 SQIVND (reference sequence).

This chain connects TRBV7-9 to TRBJ2-7; D might be TRBD1 (6 bases). Trimming left V 4 bases short and J 5 bases short, with 9 bases between. The CDR3 runs 12 residues. Germline CDR1 and CDR2: SEHNR and FQNEAQ (reference sequence). This chain's CDR3 is CASSYKGDEQYF. The CDR3 region has the DNA TGTGCCAGCAGCTATAAGGGGGACGAGCAGTACTTC. The variable domain in full, with the rest retrieved from reference TRBV7-9 and TRBJ2-7, is DTGVSQNPRHKITKRGQNVTFRCDPISEHNRLYWYRQTLGQGPEFLTYFQNEAQLEKSRLLSDRFSAERPKGSFSTLEIQRTEQGDSAMYLCASSYKGDEQYFGPGTRLTVT.

The CDR3 nucleotides read TGTGCCAGCACCCCGCCCTTTGGGCGAGGAGAGCAGTACTTC. This sequence encodes CASTPPFGRGEQYF. The V and J genes are TRBV7-8 and TRBJ2-7; D unresolved. Germline assignment: CDR1 SGHVS and CDR2 FQNEAQ. V was cut by 7 bases and J by 7 bases, with 20 bases left in between. This CDR3 is 14 amino acids long.

This rearrangement joins TRBV7-8 to TRBJ2-3; 12 positions agree with TRBD1. From germline, CDR1 is SGHVS and CDR2 FQNEAQ. The CDR3 has 16 amino acids. V shed 4 bases, J shed 5 bases, and the junction held 7 bases outside the gene matches. CDR3: CASSSPGQGAVDTQYF. Written as DNA, the CDR3 is TGTGCCAGCAGCTCACCGGGACAGGGGGCCGTAGATACGCAGTATTTT. Full variable domain (outside the CDR3, taken from reference TRBV7-8 and TRBJ2-3): GAGVSQSPRYKVAKRGQDVALRCDPISGHVSLFWYQQALGQGPEFLTYFQNEAQLDKSGLPSDRFFAERPEGSVSTLKIQRTQQEDSAVYLCASSSPGQGAVDTQYFGPGTRLTVL.

The J gene is TRBJ2-5, the V gene TRBV30; 8 bases are shared with TRBD1. The DNA end favors TRBJ2-7, so the J call may be wrong. Per germline, CDR1 GTSNPN and CDR2 SVGIG (reference sequence). The CDR3 sequence is 14 residues long. The CDR3 loop reads CAWSRRGLGYEQYF. The CDR3 DNA sequence: TGTGCCTGGAGTCGCAGGGGGCTGGGCTACGAGCAGTACTTC.

The chain couples TRBV7-8 to TRBJ2-7; weak D call: TRBD2 (7 bases). V lost 5 bases to trimming and J lost 5 bases, with 22 bases between them. CDR1 is SGHVS and CDR2 is FQNEAQ in the germline V gene. CDR3 length equals 16 residues. CDR3 nucleotide sequence: TGTGCCAGCAGCCAACTTCCCCCCGGGGGGCTTAACGAGCAGTACTTC. The encoded protein is CASSQLPPGGLNEQYF.

The V and J genes are TRBV25-1 and TRBJ2-1, with 9 bases matching TRBD1. Losses at the gene ends were 6 bases for V and 6 bases for J; bases not matched to a gene: 12. CDR1 is MGHDK, CDR2 SYGVNS, per germline. CDR3 length: 16 amino acids. In DNA form, the CDR3 reads TGTGCCAGCAGCCCCCCCCGGACAGGGGTTTCCAATGAGCAGTTCTTC. Translated: CASSPPRTGVSNEQFF.

This rearrangement joins TRBV30 to TRBJ2-7; D unresolved. The V end was cut by 0 bases, the J end by 0 bases, with 6 bases between. CDR1 is GTSNPN and CDR2 is SVGIG in the germline V gene (reference sequence). The CDR3 length is 13 residues. The CDR3 DNA reads TGTGCCTGGAGTGTTATCAACTCCTACGAGCAGTACTTC. This gives the protein CAWSVINSYEQYF.

V is TRBV6-5 and J is TRBJ2-6; D unresolved. This CDR3 spans 14 amino acids. V was cut by 2 bases and J by 3 bases, with 5 bases left in between. Germline V gene lookup returns CDR1 MNHEY and CDR2 SVGAGI. The CDR3 loop reads CASSYAGGANVLTF. The DNA of the CDR3 is TGTGCCAGCAGTTACGCTGGTGGGGCCAACGTCCTGACTTTC.

The chain links TRBV5-5 to TRBJ2-7, with unresolved D. The germline V gene has CDR1 SGHKS and CDR2 YYEKEE (reference sequence). This CDR3 contains 16 residues. Trimming left V 4 bases short and J 0 bases short, with 17 bases between. CDR3 nucleotides: TGTGCCAGCAGCCTGCCTCCCTCCTACTTCTCCTACGAGCAGTACTTC. Translated, it gives CASSLPPSYFSYEQYF.

This clone was observed once. The chain recombines TRBV19 with TRBJ2-1, with D possibly being TRBD2 (6 bases). The CDR3 totals 15 residues. CDR1 LNHDA and CDR2 SQIVND come from the germline V gene (reference sequence). V lost 1 base and J lost 7, with 14 bases in between. CDR3 DNA sequence: TGTGCCAGTAGTATAGTGGGGCTAGCGCATAATGAGCAGTTCTTC. Translated: CASSIVGLAHNEQFF.

The genes are TRBV28 and TRBJ2-7; 9 bases are shared with TRBD1. V lost 2 bases and J lost 2; bases outside the gene matches: 4. There are 15 residues in the CDR3. CDR1 MDHEN and CDR2 SYDVKM come from the germline V gene. DNA of the CDR3: TGTGCCAGCAGTTTAGGGGACAGGGAAACCTACGAGCAGTACTTC. This translates into CASSLGDRETYEQYF.

This chain connects TRBV5-6 to TRBJ1-1; D ambiguous. The ends were cut back, 5 bases at V and 3 bases at J, with 20 bases in the middle. The CDR3 runs to 16 residues. Looked up from germline, CDR1 is SGHDT and CDR2 is YYEEEE. The CDR3 here is CASRLMAAVLYTEAFF. CDR3 DNA: TGTGCCAGCAGGCTTATGGCGGCGGTGCTATACACTGAAGCTTTCTTT.

This chain joins TRBV11-1 and TRBJ1-4; a possible D gene is TRBD1 (6 bases). Germline values: CDR1 SGHAT, CDR2 FQDESV (reference sequence). The CDR3 has 15 amino acids. V gave up 6 bases and J gave up 6 bases, with 17 bases separating them. CDR3 sequence reads: CASSGRQGTDEKLFF. The CDR3 DNA reads as TGTGCCAGCAGTGGTAGGCAGGGGACGGATGAAAAACTGTTTTTT.

The chain employs TRBV27 and TRBJ2-7; TRBD2 might be the D (6 bases). The CDR3 runs to 15 residues. Trimming pared 5 bases from V and 2 bases from J, leaving 16 bases between. Germline V lookup: CDR1 MNHEY, CDR2 SMNVEV (reference sequence). CDR3 sequence: CASSGTGTLPYEQYF. DNA for the CDR3: TGTGCCAGCAGTGGGACCGGGACTTTACCCTACGAGCAGTACTTC.

This chain connects TRBV15 to TRBJ2-7; 9 positions agree with TRBD2. V lost 1 base, J lost 2 bases, and 3 bases stayed unmatched. Germline V gene sequence: CDR1 LNHNV, CDR2 YYDKDF (reference sequence). There are 15 residues in the CDR3. The CDR3 is CATSRGTSEAYEQYF. The CDR3 DNA sequence: TGTGCCACCAGCAGAGGGACTAGCGAAGCCTACGAGCAGTACTTC.

This clone has only one observation. The J gene is TRBJ2-1, the V gene TRBV18; D gene unclear. Germline V lookup: CDR1 KGHSH, CDR2 LQKENI. Trimming removed 1 base from V and 0 bases from J, with 16 bases in between. The CDR3 totals 18 residues. In DNA, the CDR3 is TGTGCCAGCTCACCACAATCCGGCTACCTTCGCTCCTACAATGAGCAGTTCTTC. This sequence encodes CASSPQSGYLRSYNEQFF.

This chain joins TRBV10-1 and TRBJ2-1; tentatively, D is TRBD2 (6 bases). There are 16 residues in the CDR3. The germline V and J ends were trimmed by 9 bases and 3 bases, with 21 bases remaining between them. CDR1 and CDR2 from the germline V gene are WNHNN and SYGVQD (reference sequence). This CDR3 is CARKSGRENHYNEQFF. DNA of the CDR3: TGCGCCAGAAAAAGCGGGCGGGAAAACCACTACAATGAGCAGTTCTTC.

The chain is built from TRBV5-1 and TRBJ2-5; 7 bases fit TRBD1. J gave up 5 bases and V 4 bases, and 8 bases lay outside the gene matches. Germline CDR1 SGHRS, CDR2 YFSETQ. The CDR3 has 14 amino acids. In DNA form, the CDR3 reads TGCGCCAGCAGCATGACAGGGCGCGGGGAGACCCAGTACTTC. Amino acid sequence: CASSMTGRGETQYF.

This CDR3 reads CASSETWYEQYF. In DNA, the CDR3 is TGTGCCAGCAGTGAAACGTGGTACGAGCAGTACTTC. This chain uses TRBV2 with TRBJ2-7; D unresolved. The V and J ends lost 2 bases and 4 bases respectively, with 6 bases between them. Germline V lookup: CDR1 SNHLY, CDR2 FYNNEI. This CDR3 is built from 12 residues.

The chain has TRBV27 and TRBJ2-7; D gene ambiguous. V was pared by 0 bases and J by 2 bases, with 14 bases between. CDR3 size: 16 residues. Germline CDR1 and CDR2: MNHEY and SMNVEV (reference sequence). CDR3 loop: CASSLSAPALAYEQYF. Written as DNA, the CDR3 is TGTGCCAGCAGTTTATCAGCCCCAGCGCTGGCCTACGAGCAGTACTTC.

This chain links TRBV6-1 with TRBJ2-1; D is unresolved. Trimming stripped 1 base from V and 0 bases from J, with 10 bases between. This CDR3 has 16 residues. Germline V gene sequence: CDR1 MNHNS, CDR2 SASEGT. CDR3 sequence: CASSEGSSYSYNEQFF. The CDR3 DNA follows: TGTGCCAGCAGTGAAGGGTCTTCCTACTCCTACAATGAGCAGTTCTTC.